The 23 T cell receptor beta chains reported below all come from one sample, sequenced in a study of blood T cell repertoires in COVID-19. Profiled with immunoSEQ multiplex PCR; TCRdb holds only in-frame clones, not every one. This sample yields 140,000 or so clones, of which approximately 86% are seen a single time; roughly 5% belongs to the top ten. What was sequenced was peripheral blood. The origin of the receptors is a human donor in a cohort sampled during active COVID-19.

Comment on this clone: One junction end does not reproduce the germline sequence, and a read error may be involved. This sequence joins TRBV7-7 and TRBJ2-2, with 9 bases fitting TRBD1. Per the germline V gene, CDR1 is SSHAT and CDR2 is FNYEAQ (reference sequence). There are 17 residues in the CDR3. CDR3 bases: TGTGCTAGCAGCAGGTCCGGGACAGGGACTAACACCGGGGAGCTGTTTTTT. It specifies CASSRSGTGTNTGELFF. Full variable domain (missing parts from reference TRBV7-7 and TRBJ2-2): GAGVSQSPRYKVTKRGQDVTLRCDPISSHATLYWYQQALGQGPEFLTYFNYEAQPDKSGLPSDRFSAERPEGSISTLTIQRTEQRDSAMYRCASSRSGTGTNTGELFFGEGSRLTVL.

The V call is TRBV6-1, the J call TRBJ2-5; a possible D gene is TRBD2 (6 bases). CDR3 length: 16 residues. Germline assignment: CDR1 MNHNS and CDR2 SASEGT. The V end was cut by 4 bases, the J end by 5 bases, with 20 bases between. The CDR3 protein is CASSGYGVGRGETQYF. CDR3 bases: TGTGCCAGCAGTGGCTACGGTGTCGGACGGGGGGAGACCCAGTACTTC.

This rearrangement joins TRBV18 to TRBJ1-2, with D possibly matching TRBD1 (5 bases). Between the trimmed V and J ends, which lost 3 bases and 7 bases, there was a span of 12 bases. Germline V gene data show CDR1 as KGHSH and CDR2 as LQKENI. This CDR3 contains 13 residues. The CDR3 DNA reads TGTGCCAGCTCACCTAAAGGGGAATCTGGCTACACCTTC. It encodes CASSPKGESGYTF.

The V gene is TRBV20-1, the J gene TRBJ2-1; no definite D call. The germline CDR1 and CDR2 sequences are DFQATT and SNEGSKA (reference sequence). V was cut by 6 bases and J by 12 bases, with 15 bases left in between. The CDR3 contains 11 residues. The CDR3 coding sequence is TGCAGTGCCCGAATAATATCGGGGCAGTTCTTC. This translates into CSARIISGQFF.

This clone was seen a single time. The rearrangement uses TRBV5-6 and TRBJ2-7, with 7 positions matching TRBD1. The CDR3 is made up of 15 amino acids. J lost 3 bases, V lost 1 base, and 7 bases had no gene match. Germline CDR1 is SGHDT and CDR2 is YYEEEE. CDR3 residues: CASSLRVRTGYEQYF. CDR3 DNA: TGTGCCAGCAGCTTGAGGGTGCGGACAGGCTACGAGCAGTACTTC.

The V gene is TRBV7-2, the J gene TRBJ2-5, with 12 bases lining up with TRBD2. The V and J ends lost 5 bases and 3 bases, in that order; junction bases with no gene match: 1. The germline gives CDR1 SGHTA, CDR2 FQGNSA. This CDR3 has 14 amino acids. This chain's CDR3 is CASSRTSGEETQYF. The CDR3 DNA reads TGTGCCAGCAGCCGGACTAGCGGGGAAGAGACCCAGTACTTC.

The chain uses TRBV10-3 and TRBJ2-1; no reliable D call. Germline CDR1 ENHRY, CDR2 SYGVKD. V was pared by 3 bases and J by 7 bases, with 10 bases between. The CDR3 sequence is 13 residues long. The CDR3 loop reads CAISDQTGNEQFF. CDR3 sequence (DNA): TGTGCCATCAGTGACCAGACGGGTAATGAGCAGTTCTTC.

With respect to this clone: Mismatch with germline at one junction end may stem from a read error. This chain uses TRBV7-7 with TRBJ2-1, with TRBD1 matching 9 bases. The germline V gene encodes CDR1 SSHAT and CDR2 FNYEAQ (reference sequence). The CDR3 has 17 amino acids. Here the CDR3 DNA reads TGTGCTAGCAGCTTAGCCCCTCCCGGACAGGGGCACAATGAGCAGTTCTTC. As protein: CASSLAPPGQGHNEQFF.

This chain links TRBV28 with TRBJ2-3; 8 nucleotides agree with TRBD1. CDR1 is MDHEN, CDR2 SYDVKM, per germline. V trimming: 4 bases; J trimming: 2 bases; junction bases outside the gene matches: 11. The CDR3 length is 17 residues. CDR3 DNA: TGTGCCAGCAGTTCAACCGACAGGGGTGGTTTCACAGATACGCAGTATTTT. This encodes CASSSTDRGGFTDTQYF. The whole variable domain, filled in from reference TRBV28 and TRBJ2-3, reads DVKVTQSSRYLVKRTGEKVFLECVQDMDHENMFWYRQDPGLGLRLIYFSYDVKMKEKGDIPEGYSVSREKKERFSLILESASTNQTSMYLCASSSTDRGGFTDTQYFGPGTRLTVL.

V is TRBV7-9 and J is TRBJ1-3; TRBD1 agrees at 9 bases. The CDR3 runs 15 residues. The V gene's germline CDR1 is SEHNR and CDR2 FQNEAQ (reference sequence). V shed 7 bases and J 4 bases; nucleotides not matched to a gene: 8. This CDR3 reads CASTNRGRLGNTIYF. CDR3 DNA sequence: TGTGCCAGCACCAACAGGGGGCGCCTGGGAAACACCATATATTTT.

This rearrangement joins TRBV5-1 to TRBJ1-3; 9 bases are shared with TRBD1. The germline V gene has CDR1 SGHRS and CDR2 YFSETQ. After removal of 3 bases from V and 3 bases from J, the junction contained 13 bases not matched to a gene. The CDR3 is 18 amino acids. The CDR3: CASSSSPGTGYGGNTIYF. In nucleotides, the CDR3 is TGCGCCAGCAGCTCGTCACCCGGGACAGGGTATGGTGGAAACACCATATATTTT.

CDR3 loop: CASSPHMNTEAFF. The CDR3 region has the DNA TGTGCCAGCAGCCCACACATGAACACTGAAGCTTTCTTT. This chain links TRBV5-4 with TRBJ1-1; D call uncertain. Per germline, CDR1 SGHNT and CDR2 YYREEE (reference sequence). The V gene lost 4 bases and the J gene lost 0 bases, with 7 bases spanning the gap. CDR3 length: 13 residues.

The chain links TRBV5-1 to TRBJ2-1; D is perhaps TRBD1 (6 bases). V lost 4 bases, J lost 8 bases, and 13 bases lay in between. CDR1 and CDR2 from the germline V gene are SGHRS and YFSETQ. This CDR3 spans 13 amino acids. CDR3 residues: CASSLQGSDEQFF. The CDR3 nucleotides are TGCGCCAGCAGCCTACAGGGTAGCGATGAGCAGTTCTTC.

This sequence joins TRBV7-2 and TRBJ2-1; 12 bases match TRBD2. The length of the CDR3 is 16 residues. Germline V CDR1 and CDR2: SGHTA, FQGNSA. The ends lost 2 bases at V and 6 bases at J; junction bases unmatched: 5. In DNA, the CDR3 is TGTGCCAGCAGCTTAAGGACTAGCGGGGCGGGCAATGAGCAGTTCTTC. Translating it yields CASSLRTSGAGNEQFF.

The rearrangement joins TRBV2 to TRBJ1-5, with TRBD1 identical over 12 bases. From germline, CDR1 is SNHLY and CDR2 FYNNEI. Trimming cost V 8 bases and J 5 bases; bases outside gene matches: 7. The CDR3 is made up of 15 amino acids. This CDR3 reads CASAPGQGAYQPQHF. CDR3 coding DNA: TGTGCCAGCGCACCGGGACAGGGGGCTTATCAGCCCCAGCATTTT.

Regarding this clone: Other DNA variants within this sample encode the same CDR3. The V call is TRBV7-9, the J call TRBJ2-1, with 12 bases lining up with TRBD2. Germline V CDR1 and CDR2: SEHNR, FQNEAQ (reference sequence). The trim removed 5 bases at V and 4 bases at J, leaving 6 bases unmatched. This CDR3 has 16 residues. The CDR3 DNA sequence: TGTGCCAGCAGCCCCCGGACTAGCGGGGCATACAATGAGCAGTTCTTC. The encoded protein is CASSPRTSGAYNEQFF.

The chain couples TRBV6-5 to TRBJ1-2; 10 bases are a match to TRBD1. The CDR3 loop spans 13 amino acids. Trimming at V came to 4 bases and at J to 6 bases, leaving 2 bases not matched to a gene. Germline lookup yields CDR1 MNHEY and CDR2 SVGAGI. CDR3 DNA sequence: TGTGCCAGCAGTTCGACAGGGGGCAATGGCTACACCTTC. It is translated as CASSSTGGNGYTF.

The chain combines TRBV27 with TRBJ1-2; D possibly corresponds to TRBD1 (5 bases). The germline V gene encodes CDR1 MNHEY and CDR2 SMNVEV (reference sequence). Between the trimmed V and J ends, which lost 6 bases and 7 bases, there was a span of 18 bases. This CDR3 spans 14 amino acids. CDR3 coding DNA: TGTGCCAGCAGGCCCCTTCTTACAGGTGGTGGCTACACCTTC. The encoded protein is CASRPLLTGGGYTF.

The V and J genes are TRBV11-2 and TRBJ2-1; tentative D call: TRBD2 (6 bases). The germline CDR1 and CDR2 sequences are SGHAT and FQNNGV. This CDR3 is built from 17 residues. The germline V and J ends were trimmed by 2 bases and 0 bases, with 14 bases remaining between them. The DNA for the CDR3 is TGTGCCAGCAGCTTATCGGGACTTAAAGCCTCCTACAATGAGCAGTTCTTC. The encoded protein is CASSLSGLKASYNEQFF.

V and J are TRBV27 and TRBJ1-5; no reliable D call. Germline CDR1 is MNHEY and CDR2 is SMNVEV (reference sequence). CDR3 length: 14 amino acids. The V and J ends lost 1 base and 9 bases respectively, with 13 bases between them. This chain's CDR3 is CASSLFMEAMPQHF. The CDR3 nucleotides are TGTGCCAGCAGTTTATTTATGGAGGCAATGCCCCAGCATTTT.

In this sample, this clone turned up once. The J gene is TRBJ2-1, the V gene TRBV19; 9 nucleotides agree with TRBD2. Germline values: CDR1 LNHDA, CDR2 SQIVND (reference sequence). The CDR3 sequence is 19 residues long. The V gene end was trimmed by 5 bases and the J gene end by 0 bases; junction bases not matched to a gene: 14. This chain's CDR3 is CASSPNGLAGQSSYNEQFF. The CDR3 DNA is TGTGCCAGTAGTCCCAATGGGCTAGCGGGACAGAGCTCCTACAATGAGCAGTTCTTC.

The rearrangement joins TRBV7-9 to TRBJ1-1; D gene ambiguous. CDR3 size: 14 residues. Deletions cut 5 bases from V and 5 bases from J, with 15 bases between. Germline V CDR1 and CDR2: SEHNR, FQNEAQ (reference sequence). The CDR3 here is CASSPDRMETEAFF. In nucleotides, the CDR3 is TGTGCCAGCAGCCCCGATCGGATGGAGACTGAAGCTTTCTTT. Drawing the rest from reference TRBV7-9 and TRBJ1-1, the complete variable domain is DTGVSQNPRHKITKRGQNVTFRCDPISEHNRLYWYRQTLGQGPEFLTYFQNEAQLEKSRLLSDRFSAERPKGSFSTLEIQRTEQGDSAMYLCASSPDRMETEAFFGQGTRLTVV.

The chain employs TRBV6-4 and TRBJ1-2, with 10 bases aligning to TRBD1. The V segment lost 8 bases and the J segment 3 bases; nucleotides outside the gene matches: 6. CDR1 and CDR2 (germline): MRHNA, SNTAGT. CDR3 length equals 14 residues. DNA of the CDR3: TGTGCCAGCGAGGGGACAGGGGTTTACTATGGCTACACCTTC. It codes for CASEGTGVYYGYTF.